Shown below are 15 T cell receptor beta chains from a single sample sequenced in a study of blood T cells in healthy people across ages. The use of a sample-barcoded 5' primer and a J-beta primer mix characterized a second PCR of roughly 6 to 11 cycles. Each CDR3 protein is one row after TCRdb ran MiXCR on the 5' RACE reads. The table shows over 750,000 distinct CDR3 sequences, with more than 20% occurring only once. This sample also appeared in a second study, on T cells of mothers and their children.

Sequenced: blood. Receptors originate from a boy between 10 and 17 years old in good health.

V and J are TRBV14 and TRBJ2-1, with unresolved D. Trimming took off 4 bases at V and 2 bases at J, with 9 bases between the two ends. Germline CDR1 reads SGHDN; CDR2 reads FVKESK. The CDR3 contains 14 residues. In nucleotides, the CDR3 is TGTGCCAGCAGCCCCACTTATACCTACAATGAGCAGTTCTTC. It translates to CASSPTYTYNEQFF. The full variable domain, completed using reference TRBV14 and TRBJ2-1, is EAGVTQFPSHSVIEKGQTVTLRCDPISGHDNLYWYRRVMGKEIKFLLHFVKESKQDESGMPNNRFLAERTGGTYSTLKVQPAELEDSGVYFCASSPTYTYNEQFFGPGTRLTVL.

This clonotype is a singleton in its sample. The conserved phenylalanine or tryptophan is not found at the CDR3 terminus, so this likely reflects a read error. V is TRBV29-1 and J is TRBJ2-1; 7 nucleotides match TRBD1. V lost 7 bases to trimming and J lost 5 bases; unmatched junction nucleotides: 8. Germline lookup yields CDR1 SQVTM and CDR2 ANQGSEA. The CDR3 has 13 residues. The CDR3 coding sequence is TGCAGCGGCCTACGACAGGGCCACAATGAGCAGTTCCTC. Translating it yields CSGLRQGHNEQFL.

On this clonotype: A junction boundary mismatches the germline segment, possibly from a read error. The chain carries TRBV6-5 and TRBJ2-7; 7 bases map to TRBD1. CDR3 size: 15 residues. The germline V gene has CDR1 MNHEY and CDR2 SVGAGI. CDR3 in amino acids: CAGSSGTAASYEQYF. The CDR3 region has the DNA TGTGCCGGCAGTTCCGGGACAGCCGCCTCCTACGAGCAGTACTTC.

This clonotype was seen a handful of times. The chain links TRBV5-6 to TRBJ1-4; weak D call: TRBD1 (5 bases). The germline gives CDR1 SGHDT, CDR2 YYEEEE. This CDR3 contains 13 residues. Trimming cost V 5 bases and J 8 bases, with 13 bases left between them. This CDR3 is CASSPVGGEKLFF. In DNA form, the CDR3 reads TGTGCCAGCAGTCCCGTCGGGGGAGAAAAACTGTTTTTT.

The V call is TRBV29-1, the J call TRBJ2-5; 9 positions match TRBD1. The germline CDR1 and CDR2 sequences are SQVTM and ANQGSEA. Unmatched junction bases numbered 10, after V lost 3 bases and J lost 11 bases. This CDR3 is built from 13 residues. Here the CDR3 DNA reads TGCAGCGTTGAGGGGACAGGGCTGCGGGAGCAGTACTTC. Protein product: CSVEGTGLREQYF.

The CDR3 nucleotides read TGCAGTGCTAGAGATGAAGGAAAGTCTGGGGCCAACGTCCTGACTTTC. Protein product: CSARDEGKSGANVLTF. The chain links TRBV20-1 to TRBJ2-6; D is uncertain. Germline V gives CDR1 DFQATT, CDR2 SNEGSKA (reference sequence). V was clipped by 0 bases and J by 1 base, with 10 bases between them. This CDR3 has 16 residues.

The CDR3 nucleotides read TGCAGTGCTCCTCCACAGGGGACCTCCGGTACGCAGTATTTT. Translating it yields CSAPPQGTSGTQYF. The chain combines TRBV20-1 with TRBJ2-3; 7 bases match TRBD1. V shed 5 bases and J 8 bases; nucleotides not matched to a gene: 13. Per germline, CDR1 DFQATT and CDR2 SNEGSKA (reference sequence). The CDR3 consists of 14 residues.

This clonotype showed up just a few times. The chain employs TRBV5-6 and TRBJ2-7; tentative D call: TRBD1 (6 bases). V was clipped by 4 bases and J by 4 bases, with 12 bases between them. This CDR3 is 13 amino acids long. The germline V gene encodes CDR1 SGHDT and CDR2 YYEEEE. CDR3 sequence reads: CASSLWTAYEQYF. DNA for the CDR3: TGTGCCAGCAGCCTATGGACAGCTTACGAGCAGTACTTC.

With regard to this clonotype: One junction end disagrees with the germline gene, perhaps due to a read error. The chain carries TRBV2 and TRBJ2-7, with unresolved D. This CDR3 is 16 amino acids long. Germline V gene data show CDR1 as SNHLY and CDR2 as FYNNEI. CDR3 residues: CACSKEQFRSSYEQYF. DNA for the CDR3: TGTGCCTGCAGTAAAGAACAGTTCAGGAGCTCCTACGAGCAGTACTTC.

This chain uses TRBV20-1 with TRBJ2-3; TRBD2 matches at 9 bases. The CDR3 covers 14 residues. CDR1 and CDR2 (germline): DFQATT, SNEGSKA (reference sequence). V lost 1 base, J lost 6 bases, and 5 bases stayed unmatched. Written as DNA, the CDR3 is TGCAGTGCTAGAGGAGCGGGAGGATCGGATACGCAGTATTTT. Residues: CSARGAGGSDTQYF.

The chain joins TRBV9 to TRBJ1-2, with a weak D call TRBD1 (6 bases). The CDR3 is made up of 14 amino acids. Trimming pared 0 bases from V and 0 bases from J, leaving 6 bases between. The germline V gene has CDR1 SGDLS and CDR2 YYNGEE. CDR3 bases: TGTGCCAGCAGCGTAGGGACAGCTAACTATGGCTACACCTTC. It codes for CASSVGTANYGYTF.

At least ten counts were recorded for this clonotype. The chain carries TRBV29-1 and TRBJ2-5; D is possibly TRBD1 (8 bases). Deletions cut 4 bases from V and 5 bases from J, with 14 bases between. Germline V gives CDR1 SQVTM, CDR2 ANQGSEA. CDR3 size: 13 residues. CDR3 coding DNA: TGCAGCGTTGCCGGACAGGGAGGGGAGACCCAGTACTTC. This codes for CSVAGQGGETQYF.

The genes are TRBV29-1 and TRBJ1-1; 7 bases agree with TRBD1. The junction had 9 bases not matched to a gene; V was cut back by 7 bases and J by 4 bases. CDR3 length: 13 amino acids. The germline V gene has CDR1 SQVTM and CDR2 ANQGSEA. CDR3 in DNA: TGCAGCGCTACAGTGGGACAGAGCACTGAAGCTTTCTTT. Translating it yields CSATVGQSTEAFF. Supplemented by reference TRBV29-1 and TRBJ1-1, the full variable domain reads SAVISQKPSRDICQRGTSLTIQCQVDSQVTMMFWYRQQPGQSLTLIATANQGSEATYESGFVIDKFPISRPNLTFSTLTVSNMSPEDSSIYLCSATVGQSTEAFFGQGTRLTVV.

The genes are TRBV4-3 and TRBJ2-5, with 11 nucleotides matching TRBD1. The DNA end is more similar to TRBJ2-1, so the J call may be wrong. The CDR3 contains 18 residues. Germline assignment: CDR1 LGHNA and CDR2 YSLEER. CDR3 DNA: TGCGCCAGCAGCCAAGATCTAATCGGACAGGGGGCGGTCGATGAGCAGTTCTTC. This translates into CASSQDLIGQGAVDEQFF.

There are a few counts of this clonotype. The chain links TRBV3-1 to TRBJ2-1; 7 nucleotides line up with TRBD2. The germline V gene has CDR1 LGHDT and CDR2 YNNKEL (reference sequence). This CDR3 has 15 amino acids. The junction had 4 bases not matched to a gene; V was cut back by 0 bases and J by 5 bases. CDR3 sequence reads: CASSQELASHNEQFF. CDR3 in DNA: TGTGCCAGCAGCCAAGAACTAGCGTCCCACAATGAGCAGTTCTTC.